This entry describes one T cell receptor (beta chain). The V gene end was trimmed by 3 bases and the J gene end by 3 bases; junction bases not matched to a gene: 7. CDR1 and CDR2 from the germline V gene are LNHNV and YYDKDF (reference sequence). This CDR3 is built from 16 residues. This entry belongs to a study of blood T cell repertoires in COVID-19. Overall study context: Both acute and convalescent COVID-19 samples were obtained from the United States, Italy and Spain. T cells, B-cell-depleted T cells, or PBMCs provided the cDNA or gDNA that served as material.

Per the original methods: Cell counts per sample came from amplifying reference gene primers. Sequenced by immunoSEQ multiplex PCR; TCRdb stores in-frame clones only, minus some. Clonal size and the V and J genes are those of that table, whereas D and trimming came from the DNA. The sample has about 410,000 clones, nearly 90% seen once. This clonotype was sampled from a woman aged 25 to 45 who had recovered from COVID-19. V usage is TRBV15 and J usage is TRBJ2-3; 9 bases are a match to TRBD1. Sequencing input: PBMCs or T cells enriched from blood (not recorded which). The CDR3 spells CATSSARGTGTDTQYF. The CDR3 nucleotides read TGTGCCACCAGCAGCGCCCGCGGGACAGGGACAGATACGCAGTATTTT. The full variable domain, its missing parts supplied by reference TRBV15 and TRBJ2-3, is DAMVIQNPRYQVTQFGKPVTLSCSQTLNHNVMYWYQQKSSQAPKLLFHYYDKDFNNEADTPDNFQSRRPNTSFCFLDIRSPGLGDTAMYLCATSSARGTGTDTQYFGPGTRLTVL.